This record concerns one T cell receptor beta chain sequence. The donor cohort consisted entirely of Caucasian adults residing in Nashville, Tennessee. The sample is drawn from a study of shared clonotypes between healthy human individuals. At the level of the study: Donor composition was a couple of women and a few men, aged 18 to 49.

Trimming at V came to 2 bases and at J to 5 bases, leaving 13 bases not matched to a gene. This CDR3 has 16 residues. Germline CDR1 and CDR2: SGHNT and YYREEE (reference sequence). What was sequenced on ten immunoSEQ deep assay plates was unsorted PBMC DNA. Some clones are missing from TCRdb's copy, which holds only in-frame ones; the method was immunoSEQ multiplex PCR. In the table there are about 560,000 clones, around 78% of which are singletons. The specimen sequenced was PBMCs. V usage is TRBV5-4 and J usage is TRBJ2-7, with TRBD2 identical over 7 bases. This TCR came from a woman in her forties in good health. Some clones in this sample may be carry-over from other donors' samples. The CDR3 DNA sequence: TGTGCCAGCAGCTTTTCCATTACCCCAGCGGGGAACGAGCAGTACTTC. Translation gives CASSFSITPAGNEQYF.